This is a list of T cell receptor beta chains from one sample in a study of cytomegalovirus exposure and HLA in healthy donors. Only in-frame clones appear in the TCRdb table, and some are missing; sequencing was by immunoSEQ multiplex PCR. In all, the sample yields around 55,000 clones. The sequenced sample was PBMCs. These TCRs come from a man aged 45-65 years in good health and CMV-seropositive. CDR3s include the opening cysteine and the closing phenylalanine or tryptophan. A D gene is named only where the DNA matches it firmly.

d_gene,v_gene,j_gene,CDR3aa,CDR3nt
-,TRBV11-2,TRBJ2-7,CASSLNTYEQYF,TGTGCCAGCAGCTTAAACACCTACGAGCAGTACTTC
TRBD2,TRBV4-1,TRBJ2-7,CASSQESLAGVWNEQYF,TGCGCCAGCAGCCAAGAGAGTCTAGCGGGAGTGTGGAACGAGCAGTACTTC
-,TRBV7-8,TRBJ2-3,CASSSDSDTQYF,TGTGCCAGCAGCTCGGACAGCGATACGCAGTATTTT
-,TRBV6-5,TRBJ1-4,CASSARTAEKLFF,TGTGCCAGCAGCGCTCGGACAGCTGAAAAACTGTTTTTT
TRBD1,TRBV2,TRBJ1-3,CASTERGGPSSSGNTIYF,TGTGCCAGCACCGAGAGAGGGGGCCCTTCCTCTAGTGGAAACACCATATATTTT
TRBD1,TRBV5-1,TRBJ2-1,CASSEGQGTYNEQFF,TGCGCCAGCAGCGAGGGACAGGGAACCTACAATGAGCAGTTCTTC
-,TRBV28,TRBJ1-5,CASRGGSNQPQHF,TGTGCCAGCAGGGGGGGAAGCAATCAGCCCCAGCATTTT
-,TRBV20-1,TRBJ1-2,CSGDGLPGYTF,TGCAGTGGGGACGGACTACCCGGCTACACCTTC
-,TRBV7-3,TRBJ2-3,CASSLMTPPKDTQYF,TGTGCCAGCAGCTTAATGACACCACCGAAGGATACGCAGTATTTT
-,TRBV28,TRBJ1-5,CASPLGESPFSNQPQHF,TGTGCCAGCCCCCTAGGAGAAAGTCCCTTTAGCAATCAGCCCCAGCATTTT
-,TRBV4-2,TRBJ1-1,CASKRGGTEAFF,TGTGCCAGCAAACGGGGAGGGACTGAAGCTTTCTTT
-,TRBV4-3,TRBJ2-1,CASSRPALSGEQFF,TGCGCCAGCAGCCGCCCGGCCCTCTCGGGTGAGCAGTTCTTC
-,TRBV19,TRBJ1-2,CASSIDAGNYGYTF,TGTGCCAGTAGTATAGATGCAGGAAACTATGGCTACACCTTC
-,TRBV6-6,TRBJ1-2,CASSYGGGLGGYTF,TGTGCCAGCAGTTACGGGGGCGGGCTCGGTGGCTACACCTTC
-,TRBV12-2,TRBJ2-1,CASRLGTGVREQFF,TGTGCAAGTCGCTTAGGGACAGGGGTCCGTGAGCAGTTCTTC
-,TRBV20-1,TRBJ2-1,CSATRDNEQFF,TGCAGTGCCACTAGGGACAATGAGCAGTTCTTC
TRBD2,TRBV19,TRBJ2-7,CASSRVAGPYEQYF,TGTGCCAGTAGTAGGGTAGCGGGACCCTACGAGCAGTACTTC
TRBD1,TRBV19,TRBJ1-2,CASRQGAGGYTF,TGTGCCAGCCGCCAGGGGGCTGGGGGCTACACCTTC
TRBD2,TRBV6-1,TRBJ2-5,CATSGQEGETQYF,TGTGCCACTAGCGGTCAGGAAGGGGAGACCCAGTACTTC
-,TRBV11-3,TRBJ2-3,CASSFGGSTDTQYF,TGTGCCAGCAGCTTTGGGGGGAGCACAGATACGCAGTATTTT
-,TRBV18,TRBJ2-7,CASSPQRTTGVSYEQYF,TGTGCCAGCTCACCACAGCGAACTACAGGAGTCTCCTACGAGCAGTACTTC
TRBD1,TRBV7-6,TRBJ2-3,CASSSLQLDRDGTDTQYF,TGTGCCAGCAGCTCGCTACAACTGGACAGGGACGGGACAGATACGCAGTATTTT
TRBD2,TRBV4-2,TRBJ2-3,CASSQVAGGRADTQYF,TGTGCCAGCAGCCAGGTAGCGGGGGGAAGGGCAGATACGCAGTATTTT
TRBD2,TRBV7-9,TRBJ2-3,CASSSGLAGTDTQYF,TGTGCCAGCAGCTCAGGACTAGCGGGCACAGATACGCAGTATTTT
-,TRBV5-6,TRBJ1-2,CASSQRTASYGYTF,TGTGCCAGCAGCCAACGGACAGCCTCCTATGGCTACACCTTC
TRBD1,TRBV28,TRBJ1-5,CASSYRGWGNQPQHF,TGTGCCAGCAGCTACAGGGGCTGGGGCAATCAGCCCCAGCATTTT
-,TRBV28,TRBJ1-1,CASSLPFGGTEAFF,TGTGCCAGCAGTTTACCCTTCGGAGGTACTGAAGCTTTCTTT
-,TRBV9,TRBJ1-3,CASSVGRGTSSGNTIYF,TGTGCCAGCAGCGTGGGGAGGGGAACCAGCTCTGGAAACACCATATATTTT
TRBD1,TRBV9,TRBJ2-7,CASSVEGGLNEQYF,TGTGCCAGCAGCGTAGAAGGGGGCCTTAACGAGCAGTACTTC
TRBD2,TRBV9,TRBJ2-5,CASSVGPRPGLAGVKETQYF,TGTGCCAGCAGCGTAGGTCCCCGCCCCGGACTAGCGGGAGTCAAAGAGACCCAGTACTTC
TRBD2,TRBV7-6,TRBJ2-7,CASSTGTRPIEQYF,TGTGCCAGCAGCACCGGGACTAGACCAATCGAGCAGTACTTC